This TCR beta chain derives from a study of cytomegalovirus exposure and HLA in healthy donors. This clone was seen just once. Donors were nominally healthy when sampled, though unrecorded immune exposures were likely. Primers for the PCR totalled 60 Vbeta and 13 Jbeta. The table came from immunoSEQ multiplex PCR; TCRdb's copy has only in-frame clones and leaves some out. The sample includes about 95,000 clones, about four fifths seen only once; the top ten take 4.1%. This clonotype was obtained from a woman between 40 and 50 years old in good health and CMV-seropositive. The sequencing sample was made of PBMCs.

The CDR3 coding sequence is TGCGCCAGCAGTGAATTTTTTCTAGCGGGAAGGCGGGAAGAGACCCAGTACTTC. Encoded protein: CASSEFFLAGRREETQYF. The chain uses TRBV10-2 and TRBJ2-5, with 9 bases that match TRBD2. There are 18 residues in the CDR3. Germline V gene sequence: CDR1 WSHSY, CDR2 SAAADI. V trimming: 3 bases; J trimming: 3 bases; junction bases outside the gene matches: 14.